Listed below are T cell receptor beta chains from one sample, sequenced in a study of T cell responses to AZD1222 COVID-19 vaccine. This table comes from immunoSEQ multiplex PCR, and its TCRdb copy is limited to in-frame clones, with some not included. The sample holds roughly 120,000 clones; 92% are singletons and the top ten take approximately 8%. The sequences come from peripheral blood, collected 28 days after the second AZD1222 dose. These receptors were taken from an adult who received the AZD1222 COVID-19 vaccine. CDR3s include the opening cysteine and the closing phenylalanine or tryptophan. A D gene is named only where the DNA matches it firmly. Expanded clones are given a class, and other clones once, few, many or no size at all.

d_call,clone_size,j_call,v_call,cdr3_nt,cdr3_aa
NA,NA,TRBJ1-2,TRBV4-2,TGTGCCAGCAGCCGAGACTATGGCTACACCTTC,CASSRDYGYTF
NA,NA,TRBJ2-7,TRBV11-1,TGTGCCAGCAGCTTAGAGTTCTCCTCCTACGAGCAGTACTTC,CASSLEFSSYEQYF
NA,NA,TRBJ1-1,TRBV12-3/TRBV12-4,TGTGCCAGCAGTCCAACATTGAACACTGAAGCTTTCTTT,CASSPTLNTEAFF
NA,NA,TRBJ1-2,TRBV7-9,TGTGCCAGCATCGGCAACAGGGCGTCTGGCTACACCTTC,CASIGNRASGYTF
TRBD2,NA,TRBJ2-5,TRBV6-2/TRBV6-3,TGTGCCAGCAGTTACTCGGGGGGGGTGTGGGAGACCCAGTACTTC,CASSYSGGVWETQYF
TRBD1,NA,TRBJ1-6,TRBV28,TGTGCCAGCAGTTTCCTCGACAGGGTGGTCTTAAATTCACCCCTCCACTTT,CASSFLDRVVLNSPLHF
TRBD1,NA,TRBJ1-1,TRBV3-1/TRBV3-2,TGTGCCAGCAGCCACCACCTCAACCCGGGACAGGGATTTGTGGTAGCTTTCTTT,CASSHHLNPGQGFVVAFF
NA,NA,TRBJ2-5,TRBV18,TGTGCCAGCTCACCACCGCAGGGAGGGGGACAAGAGACCCAGTACTTC,CASSPPQGGGQETQYF
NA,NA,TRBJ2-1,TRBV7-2,TGTGCCAGCAGCTTAGTTGGGGGTTCGTCCTACAATGAGCAGTTCTTC,CASSLVGGSSYNEQFF
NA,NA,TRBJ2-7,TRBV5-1,TGCGCCAGCAGCCCTTGGGACTCTACGGGCTCCTACGAGCAGTACTTC,CASSPWDSTGSYEQYF
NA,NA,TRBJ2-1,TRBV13,TGTGCCAGCAGGGATGGAACCAATGAGCAGTTCTTC,CASRDGTNEQFF
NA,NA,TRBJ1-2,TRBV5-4,TGTGCCAGCAGCTTGGTAAAAGCGGGAGGCTACACCTTC,CASSLVKAGGYTF
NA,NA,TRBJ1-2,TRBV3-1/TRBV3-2,TGTGCCAGCAGCCAAGTCTCCGGTGGCTACACCTTC,CASSQVSGGYTF
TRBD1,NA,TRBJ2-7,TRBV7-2,TGTGCCAGCAGCAGTGACAGGGCGGACGAGCAGTACTTC,CASSSDRADEQYF
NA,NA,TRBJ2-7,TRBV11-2,TGTGCCAGCAGGGCACTGAGCTCCTACGAGCAGTACTTC,CASRALSSYEQYF
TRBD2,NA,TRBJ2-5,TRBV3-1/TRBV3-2,TGTGCCAGCAGCCACCTAGCGGCAACCCAAGAGACCCAGTACTTC,CASSHLAATQETQYF
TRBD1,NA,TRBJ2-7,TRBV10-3,TGTGCCATCAGTGGGACAGGGGGTTTCTACGAGCAGTACTTC,CAISGTGGFYEQYF
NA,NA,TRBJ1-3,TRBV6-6,TGTGCCAGCAGTACTACTAGGGAAACCAGAAACACCATATATTTT,CASSTTRETRNTIYF
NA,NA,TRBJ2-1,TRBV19,TGTGCCAGTTCATCGGGGGCCGGCGATGAGCAGTTCTTC,CASSSGAGDEQFF
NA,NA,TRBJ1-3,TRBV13,TGTGCCAGCAGCTTAGTAGCTGGGGGCAGCTCTGGAAACACCATATATTTT,CASSLVAGGSSGNTIYF
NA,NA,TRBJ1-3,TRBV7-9,TGTGCCAGCAGCTTAGTAGGGACGGACTCTGGAAACACCATATATTTT,CASSLVGTDSGNTIYF
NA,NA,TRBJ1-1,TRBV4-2,TGTGCCAGCAGCCAACCCTCTGGGACGATCGACACTGAAGCTTTCTTT,CASSQPSGTIDTEAFF
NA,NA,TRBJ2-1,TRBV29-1,TGCAGCGTCGCCCATCCGGGGGCGATGGATGAGCAGTTCTTC,CSVAHPGAMDEQFF
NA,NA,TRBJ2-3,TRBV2,TGTGCCAGCAAGCCCTCCGGGCGGGGCCATACCACAGATACGCAGTATTTT,CASKPSGRGHTTDTQYF
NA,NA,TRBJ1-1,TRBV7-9,TGTGCCAGCAGCTTACGGGAGGCCGCTGAAGCTTTCTTT,CASSLREAAEAFF
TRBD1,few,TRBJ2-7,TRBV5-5,TGTGCCAGCAGCTCAGGGACAGGGGTAGTTTACGAGCAGTACTTC,CASSSGTGVVYEQYF
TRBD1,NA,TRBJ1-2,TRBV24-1,TGTGCCACCAGTGACCCCCGCGGACAGGGTTCGGGCTACACCTTC,CATSDPRGQGSGYTF
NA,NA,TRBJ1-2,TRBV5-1,TGCGCCAGCAGCTCTGGATCGGGAAACTATGGCTACACCTTC,CASSSGSGNYGYTF
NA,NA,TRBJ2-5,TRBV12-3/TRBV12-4,TGTGCCACTACCCGGGGACCAAAAGAGACCCAGTACTTC,CATTRGPKETQYF
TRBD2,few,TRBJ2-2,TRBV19,TGTGCCAGTAGTTTTACTAGCGGGAGGGCCCCAGCCGGGGAGCTGTTTTTT,CASSFTSGRAPAGELFF
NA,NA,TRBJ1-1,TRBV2,TGTGCCAGCAGTGAAGTGCGAGGGGGTTGGAACACTGAAGCTTTCTTT,CASSEVRGGWNTEAFF
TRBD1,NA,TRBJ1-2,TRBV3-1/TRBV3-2,TGTGCCACCAGGGGGACAGGGTTTAATGGCTACACCTTC,CATRGTGFNGYTF
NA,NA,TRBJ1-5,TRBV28,TGTGCCAGCAGTCCGGCACTGAGCAATCAGCCCCAGCATTTT,CASSPALSNQPQHF
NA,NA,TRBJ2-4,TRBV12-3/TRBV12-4,TGTGCCAGCAGTTCTAAGGGGGGGGACATTCAGTACTTC,CASSSKGGDIQYF
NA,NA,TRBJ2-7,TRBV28,TGTGCCAGCGGTGACAGCTTTCTCTCCTACGAGCAGTACTTC,CASGDSFLSYEQYF
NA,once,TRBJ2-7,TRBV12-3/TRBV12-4,TGTGCCAGCACCCCCCCGTTTTCCTACGAGCAGTACTTC,CASTPPFSYEQYF
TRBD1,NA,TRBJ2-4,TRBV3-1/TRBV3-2,TGTGCCAGCAGCCAAGTTTCAGGGGGAAAAAAAAACATTCAGTACTTC,CASSQVSGGKKNIQYF
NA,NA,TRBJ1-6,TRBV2,TGTGCCAGTCTCCACCGGGCTTACTATTCACCCCTCCACTTT,CASLHRAYYSPLHF
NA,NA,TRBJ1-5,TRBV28,TGTGCCAGCAGCCACCATCAGCCCCAGCATTTT,CASSHHQPQHF
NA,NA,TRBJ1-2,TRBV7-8,TGTGCCAGCAGCTTAGTCGTCAGCCCTTACTATGGCTACACCTTC,CASSLVVSPYYGYTF
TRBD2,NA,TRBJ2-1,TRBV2,TGTGCCAGCAGGGAGTATGTAGGACTAGCGGAGTACTCCTACAATGAGCAGTTCTTC,CASREYVGLAEYSYNEQFF
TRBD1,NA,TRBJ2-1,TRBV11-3,TGTGCCAGCAGCCGAACCGGGACAGGGTCCAATGAGCAGTTCTTC,CASSRTGTGSNEQFF
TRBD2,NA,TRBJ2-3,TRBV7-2,TGTGCCAGCAGCGATATAGCGGGGGGGAAAGATACGCAGTATTTT,CASSDIAGGKDTQYF
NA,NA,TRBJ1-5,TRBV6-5,TGTGCCAGCAGCCGGGGGCTTGTGGGCAATCAGCCCCAGCATTTT,CASSRGLVGNQPQHF
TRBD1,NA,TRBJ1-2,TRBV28,TGTGCCAGCACTACAGGGGGCCATTATGGCTACACCTTC,CASTTGGHYGYTF